Listed below are T cell receptor beta chains from one sample, sequenced in a study of response to subunit inactivated influenza vaccine. TCRdb reprocessed the RT-PCR reads with MiXCR, giving one entry per CDR3 protein. Among more than 550,000 distinct CDR3 sequences listed, 12% were seen once. This specimen consisted of PBMCs from blood, obtained on the day of vaccination. The receptor set was obtained from a man between 50 and 59 years old who received an inactivated influenza vaccine. Both conserved end residues are part of each CDR3. The D gene is left open where the match is weak. Clone size, where shown, is once, few, many, or a class for clones that have expanded.

cdr3_nt cdr3_aa j_call d_call v_call clone_size
TGTGCCAGCAGCCAGACAGGGCTTCAGTTCTTC CASSQTGLQFF TRBJ2-1 TRBD1 TRBV12-3/TRBV12-4 many
TGTGCCAGCAGTTATGTAGACTATGGCTACACCTTC CASSYVDYGYTF TRBJ1-2 - TRBV6-1 -
TGTGCCAGCACTCAGGCCCCCTACGAGCAGTACTTC CASTQAPYEQYF TRBJ2-7 - TRBV28 -
TGTGCCAGCAGCGTAGCTGCGGCCAGGATCCAAGAGACCCAGTACTTC CASSVAAARIQETQYF TRBJ2-5 - TRBV9 few
TGTGCCAGCAGCGTAGGAGGGGGACAGGGGTCCTACGAGCAGTACTTC CASSVGGGQGSYEQYF TRBJ2-7 TRBD1 TRBV9 few
TGCAGTGCTAGAGATTCTCTAAACCGCGAGCAGTACTTC CSARDSLNREQYF TRBJ2-7 - TRBV20-1 few
TGTGCCAGCACCTATGGGTCCTGGGGCTCTGGGGCCAACGTCCTGACTTTC CASTYGSWGSGANVLTF TRBJ2-6 - TRBV11-2 few
TGTGCCAGCAGCTCCCTCCGGGACACTAGCTCCTACGAGCAGTACTTC CASSSLRDTSSYEQYF TRBJ2-7 - TRBV7-9 many
TGTGCCAGCAGCTTTGTGGCTAGCGGATACAATGAGCAGTTCTTC CASSFVASGYNEQFF TRBJ2-1 TRBD2 TRBV7-9 many
TGTGCCAGCAGTTTACTGGAGTACGAGCAGTACTTC CASSLLEYEQYF TRBJ2-7 - TRBV28 -
TGTGCCAGCAGTTCGACAGACTCCTACGAGCAGTACTTC CASSSTDSYEQYF TRBJ2-7 - TRBV28 many
TGTGCCAGCAGCCAAGGAACAGGGAGATCCTACGAGCAGTACTTC CASSQGTGRSYEQYF TRBJ2-7 - TRBV4-2 many
TGTGCGACAGAGGTGCAAGAGACCCAGTACTTC CATEVQETQYF TRBJ2-5 - TRBV15 few
TGCGCCAGCAGCTTGGGGACAGGAGGCATCACAGATACGCAGTATTTT CASSLGTGGITDTQYF TRBJ2-3 TRBD1 TRBV5-1 many
TGTGCCAGCAGTTACGTTGGGGCCAACGTCCTGACTTTC CASSYVGANVLTF TRBJ2-6 - TRBV6-2/TRBV6-3 once
TGTGCCAGCAGATCCTCTTGGGGGTTAGACACCGGGGAGCTGTTTTTT CASRSSWGLDTGELFF TRBJ2-2 - TRBV6-5 few
TGTGCCAGCAGCTTAGAAAGGGATCAGCCCCAGCATTTT CASSLERDQPQHF TRBJ1-5 - TRBV7-9 many
TGCGCCAGCAGCCAAAATCCGCCAGCCGAGCAGTACTTC CASSQNPPAEQYF TRBJ2-7 - TRBV5-1 -
TGTGCCAGCAGCCAAGATACGGGACAAGCGGGTCGAGGCTACACCTTC CASSQDTGQAGRGYTF TRBJ1-2 - TRBV4-2 few
TGCGCCAGCAGCTTGGACGGAGGGGAGCTGTTTTTT CASSLDGGELFF TRBJ2-2 - TRBV5-1 many
TGTGCCAGCAGCTTGGCCATCGGAGGAAACACCATATATTTT CASSLAIGGNTIYF TRBJ1-3 - TRBV5-6 -
TGTGCCAGCAGCTTGCCGAAGCGGGAGCACACCGGGGAGCTGTTTTTT CASSLPKREHTGELFF TRBJ2-2 TRBD2 TRBV5-6 -
TGTGCCAGCAGCCCAACAGCGGGAACTTCCTACGAGCAGTACTTC CASSPTAGTSYEQYF TRBJ2-7 TRBD2 TRBV9 many
TGTGCCAGCAGTGAGTTCCGCGGGTACGAGCAGTACTTC CASSEFRGYEQYF TRBJ2-7 - TRBV2 -
TGTGCCAGCACACCAGGGAGCGATACGCAGTATTTT CASTPGSDTQYF TRBJ2-3 - TRBV6-1 -
TGTGCCAGCAGCTTAGCTCGGGTAGAGACCCAGTACTTC CASSLARVETQYF TRBJ2-5 - TRBV11-2 -
TGTGCCAGACTATTGGGGCCTAACTATGGCTACACCTTC CARLLGPNYGYTF TRBJ1-2 - TRBV2 -
TGTGCCAGCAGCTTAGTAATTGGGATACGTACAGGGACTAGCGGGAGCGGGACCCAGTACTTC CASSLVIGIRTGTSGSGTQYF TRBJ2-5 TRBD2 TRBV11-2 -
TGTGCCACCTCTAGCGGGAGGTTGGTCGGTGAGACCCAGTACTTC CATSSGRLVGETQYF TRBJ2-5 TRBD2 TRBV10-3 -
TGTGCCACCGGACTTTTCGGAGAGACCCAGTACTTC CATGLFGETQYF TRBJ2-5 - TRBV2 -
TGCGCCAGCAGCCCCACAGGGGTGTTTACAGATACGCAGTATTTT CASSPTGVFTDTQYF TRBJ2-3 TRBD1 TRBV5-1 -
TGTGCCAGCAGTTGGGAGAACACTGAAGCTTTCTTT CASSWENTEAFF TRBJ1-1 - TRBV7-9 few
TGTGCCAGCAGCTCGGGGGGCCTCTCCTACAATGAGCAGTTCTTC CASSSGGLSYNEQFF TRBJ2-1 - TRBV11-2 -
TGTGCCAGCAGGTCTAACACCGGGGAGCTGTTTTTT CASRSNTGELFF TRBJ2-2 - TRBV6-5 many
TGTGCCAGCAGTCAGGTCTGGTTGAGCTCCTACAATGAGCAGTTCTTC CASSQVWLSSYNEQFF TRBJ2-1 - TRBV2 few
TGCTGTGCTAGATTAGCGGGAGGGCCTCGCACAGATACGCAGTATTTT CCARLAGGPRTDTQYF TRBJ2-3 TRBD2 TRBV20-1 -
TGCGCCAGCAGCCCCGCTCCGGGGGGCGTCTACGAGCAGTACTTC CASSPAPGGVYEQYF TRBJ2-7 - TRBV4-3 -
TGTGCCAGCAGCTCCCGAATCGGGGGACGTACCTACGAGCAGTACTTC CASSSRIGGRTYEQYF TRBJ2-7 - TRBV7-2 -
TGTGCCAGCAGTTACACGAGGGTAGCAGATACGCAGTATTTT CASSYTRVADTQYF TRBJ2-3 - TRBV6-2/TRBV6-3 few
TGTGCCAGCAGCCCTACTATATCGGAAGCGCCCCAGCATTTT CASSPTISEAPQHF TRBJ1-5 - TRBV4-2 -
TGTGCCAGCACCGCGACCATGGCTATGGGGGAGCAGTTCTTC CASTATMAMGEQFF TRBJ2-1 - TRBV27 many
TGTGCCAGCAGCTTGGTACTAATCTCCAGGGGTGAGCAGTTCTTC CASSLVLISRGEQFF TRBJ2-1 - TRBV5-6 -
TGTGCCAGCAGCCAATCGGCCTCGAACCTCAATGAGCAGTTCTTC CASSQSASNLNEQFF TRBJ2-1 - TRBV4-2 -
TGCAGTGCAGAGAATCGGCAGAAAGAGACCCAGTACTTC CSAENRQKETQYF TRBJ2-5 - TRBV20-1 few
TGTGCCAGCAGCCCGACTGTCTGGGACTACTATGGCTACACCTTC CASSPTVWDYYGYTF TRBJ1-2 - TRBV11-2 many
TGTGCCAGCAGTTACTCGAGACAGGGCGGGAGGGCCATCCGCAATGAGCAGTTCTTC CASSYSRQGGRAIRNEQFF TRBJ2-1 TRBD2 TRBV6-2/TRBV6-3 many
TGCGCCAGCAGCCAAGAGTCCCTCCCGGGACTAGCGGGAACCTACAATGAGCAGTTCTTC CASSQESLPGLAGTYNEQFF TRBJ2-1 TRBD2 TRBV4-3 -
TGTGCCAGCAGTTTAGTGCTGACTAGCGGGAGAACCGGGGAGCTGTTTTTT CASSLVLTSGRTGELFF TRBJ2-2 TRBD2 TRBV12-3/TRBV12-4 few
TGTGCCAGCAGTTCCCTAGCGGCGGAAACAGATACGCAGTATTTT CASSSLAAETDTQYF TRBJ2-3 TRBD2 TRBV6-5 many
TGCGCCAGCAGCCAAGAAAGGGGGGCAACTAACACCTTC CASSQERGATNTF TRBJ1-2 - TRBV4-1 many
TGCGCCAGCAGCTTGAGGTCGGCAGGGGAATATAACGAGCAGTACTTC CASSLRSAGEYNEQYF TRBJ2-7 - TRBV5-1 many